There are many counts of the clone carrying this T cell receptor beta chain. Its antigen is unidentified. This sample stems from a study of tumor and adjacent non-tumor tissue in lung cancer. Study as a whole: There were 11 to 13 adenocarcinoma, a couple of squamous cell carcinoma and 1 small cell lung cancer cases. The patients, around 10 men and a handful of women, were about 30 to 85 with stage I to III disease.

This sample's RNA came from whole unsorted tissue. This non-tumor lung sample came from over 3 cm beyond the tumor edge. TCRbeta libraries were built with three rounds of nested PCR, modified from ARM-PCR. From the multiplex PCR reads, TCRdb called clonotypes with MiXCR, one entry per CDR3 protein. The table records 90,000 to 100,000 distinct CDR3 sequences, roughly 80% of them present only once. The CDR3 covers 18 residues. V dropped 4 bases and J dropped 4; count of bases not matched to a gene: 17. Germline V gene sequence: CDR1 ENHRY, CDR2 SYGVKD. Study-level points and caveats: Significantly higher TCR diversity was found in tumor than normal lung. In normal lung, the top 100 clones were significantly more dominant than in tumor.

This chain connects TRBV10-3 to TRBJ2-3; 7 bases are shared with TRBD2. The material sequenced was distant non-tumor lung tissue. This sequence originates from a man aged 60 to 75 with small cell lung cancer. The DNA of the CDR3 is TGTGCCATCAGTGGGCGGGGGATGGTGTGGGGCCAGGCAGATACGCAGTATTTT. Its translation is CAISGRGMVWGQADTQYF.